This T cell receptor beta chain originates from a study of CD8+ T cells in alopecia areata. Study details: A regimen of oral tofacitinib, 5 to 10 mg twice daily, was given to treated patients.

Only one count was recorded for this clone. Antigen unknown. The junction departs from germline at one end; a sequencing error may be responsible. Indicated treatment: oral pan-JAK inhibitor, 5-10 mg twice daily. Once RNA had been extracted, it was reverse transcribed into cDNA to act as the sequencing template. Assay used: immunoSEQ multiplex PCR; TCRdb lists only in-frame clones, some missing. The sample lists about 270,000 clones; 60% were seen once. Notes on the study in general: Administration of tofacitinib significantly diminished scalp clonality and expanded CD8+ clones within the top 100.

Germline CDR1 is SQVTM and CDR2 is ANQGSEA. This CDR3 contains 14 residues. This sequence was found in a human donor with alopecia areata. The chain couples TRBV29-1 to TRBJ2-5; 7 bases map to TRBD1. The sample here was CD4+ T cells sorted from blood, taken at week 52, from a patient treated with tofacitinib. CDR3 DNA: TGCAGCGTCGAAGGGTACAGGGGTATAGAGACCCAGTACTTC. It codes for CSVEGYRGIETQYF.